The 6 T cell receptor beta chains below come from one sample, sequenced in a study of cytomegalovirus exposure and HLA in healthy donors. 13 Jbeta primers and 60 Vbeta primers were used for the PCR. TCRdb's copy holds only in-frame clones and misses some; the assay was immunoSEQ multiplex PCR. In the table there are about 170,000 clones, approximately 84% of which are singletons. Sequences were obtained from PBMCs. Receptor source: a girl between 5 and 17 years old in good health and CMV-seropositive.

The CDR3 loop reads CASSYPVAGSGGEQYF. Written as DNA, the CDR3 is TGTGCCAGCAGTTACCCTGTAGCGGGTTCGGGAGGCGAGCAGTACTTC. V is TRBV6-6 and J is TRBJ2-7; 7 bases agree with TRBD2. The germline CDR1 and CDR2 sequences are MNHNY and SVGAGI (reference sequence). The CDR3 sequence is 16 residues long. J gave up 6 bases and V 2 bases, and 13 bases lay outside the gene matches.

The J gene is TRBJ1-2, the V gene TRBV27; 8 nucleotides match TRBD1. Germline V gene lookup returns CDR1 MNHEY and CDR2 SMNVEV (reference sequence). The CDR3 is made up of 15 amino acids. V gave up 5 bases and J gave up 0 bases; unmatched junction bases: 5. The CDR3 loop reads CASSQDRGPNYGYTF. The CDR3 nucleotides read TGTGCCAGCAGTCAAGACAGGGGACCTAACTATGGCTACACCTTC.

The chain employs TRBV6-6 and TRBJ2-5, with TRBD1 matching over 10 bases. This CDR3 is 14 amino acids long. Germline CDR1 MNHNY, CDR2 SVGAGI (reference sequence). The junction had 6 bases not matched to a gene; V was cut back by 6 bases and J by 5 bases. CDR3 in DNA: TGTGCCAGCAGACAGGACAGGGGGGGGGAGACCCAGTACTTC. Translating gives CASRQDRGGETQYF.

V gene TRBV25-1 combines with J gene TRBJ2-7, with 8 bases that match TRBD2. Germline values: CDR1 MGHDK, CDR2 SYGVNS. The V segment lost 3 bases and the J segment 0 bases; nucleotides outside the gene matches: 10. CDR3 size: 17 residues. CDR3 sequence (DNA): TGTGCCAGCAGTGACTCACTCGGGGGGGGTCACTCCTACGAGCAGTACTTC. Protein sequence: CASSDSLGGGHSYEQYF.

CDR3 bases: TGTGCCAGCAGCTTGGACAGGGGGCGCGGTTCACCCCTCCACTTT. Residues: CASSLDRGRGSPLHF. The V gene is TRBV7-2, the J gene TRBJ1-6; TRBD1 matches at 11 bases. Unmatched junction bases numbered 4, after V lost 3 bases and J lost 9 bases. Germline V gene lookup returns CDR1 SGHTA and CDR2 FQGNSA. The CDR3 spans 15 residues.

The rearrangement links TRBV5-6 to TRBJ2-1; D not certain. Germline V gene sequence: CDR1 SGHDT, CDR2 YYEEEE. The CDR3 runs to 13 residues. V dropped 0 bases and J dropped 5 bases, with 6 bases sitting between them. CDR3 in amino acids: CASSLGLDNEQFF. In DNA, the CDR3 is TGTGCCAGCAGCTTGGGACTGGACAATGAGCAGTTCTTC.